The entry below gives a single TCR beta chain sequence along with its context. The same CDR3 arises from other DNA sequences in this sample as well. The source of the sample is a study of blood T cell repertoires in COVID-19. On the study more broadly: Sources were T cells, B-cell-depleted T cells, or PBMCs; the material itself was cDNA or gDNA.

In the source study's methods: Reference gene primer amplification yielded estimated nucleated cell counts. Sequencing used immunoSEQ multiplex PCR; TCRdb keeps in-frame clones, though not all of them. That table supplies the V and J calls and clone size; D and trimming were determined from the DNA. Among around 250,000 clones listed, about nine tenths were seen once. Participant-given clinical history determined each cohort assignment. The sample taken for sequencing was PBMCs or T cells enriched from blood (not recorded which). The receptor comes from a human donor in a cohort exposed to, infected with or recovered from COVID-19 (not recorded which). The donor label of this sample is uncertain.

CDR3 residues: CASSYNRGGNQPQHF. As DNA, the CDR3 is TGTGCCAGCAGTTACAACAGGGGAGGAAATCAGCCCCAGCATTTT. The genes are TRBV6-5 and TRBJ1-5, with 7 bases aligning to TRBD1. The CDR3 covers 15 residues. Germline V gene lookup returns CDR1 MNHEY and CDR2 SVGAGI. Losses at the gene ends were 2 bases for V and 4 bases for J; bases not matched to a gene: 5.